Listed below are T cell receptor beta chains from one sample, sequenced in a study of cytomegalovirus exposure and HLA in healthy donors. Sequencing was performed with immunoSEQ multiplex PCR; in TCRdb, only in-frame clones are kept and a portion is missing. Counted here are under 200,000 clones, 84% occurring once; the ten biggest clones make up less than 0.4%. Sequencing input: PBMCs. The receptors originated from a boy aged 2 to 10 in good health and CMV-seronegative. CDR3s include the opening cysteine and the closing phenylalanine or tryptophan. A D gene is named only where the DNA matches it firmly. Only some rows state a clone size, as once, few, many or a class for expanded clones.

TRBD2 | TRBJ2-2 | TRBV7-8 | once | TGTGCCAGCAGCCGAGGACTAGCGGGAGGGCCTAACACCGGGGAGCTGTTTTTT | CASSRGLAGGPNTGELFF
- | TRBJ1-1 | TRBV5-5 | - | TGTGCCAGCAGCTGGGGGGGTATCCGTGAAGCTTTCTTT | CASSWGGIREAFF
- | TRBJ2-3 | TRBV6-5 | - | TGTGCCACAACGAGAGATACGCAGTATTTT | CATTRDTQYF
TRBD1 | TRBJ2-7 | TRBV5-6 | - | TGTGCCAGCAGCACAGCAGGGGGACGGGGCGAGCAGTACTTC | CASSTAGGRGEQYF
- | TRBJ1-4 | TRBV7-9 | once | TGTGCCAGCAGCTTAGGCGGGGGCAGGTCCAATGAAAAACTGTTTTTT | CASSLGGGRSNEKLFF
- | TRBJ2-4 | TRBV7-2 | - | TGTGCCAGCACCAATACTAACTATCAGTACTTC | CASTNTNYQYF
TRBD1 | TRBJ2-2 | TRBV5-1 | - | TGCGCCAGCAGCCCCGGACAGGGTGTTCCCGGGGAGCTGTTTTTT | CASSPGQGVPGELFF
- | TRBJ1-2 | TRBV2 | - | TGTGCCAGCAGTGCTACATGGGGCAGGGGATATGGCTACACCTTC | CASSATWGRGYGYTF
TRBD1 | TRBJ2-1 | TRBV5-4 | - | TGTGCCAGCAGCTCGAGACAGGGTGTCAATGAGCAGTTCTTC | CASSSRQGVNEQFF
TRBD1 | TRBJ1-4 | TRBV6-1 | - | TGTGCCAGCAGTGTCGGGACAGCCCTCCTTTTTAATGAAAAACTGTTTTTT | CASSVGTALLFNEKLFF
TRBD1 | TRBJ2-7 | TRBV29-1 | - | TGCAGCGTGGAACCGGGACAGGGTGGTTCCGAGCAGTACTTC | CSVEPGQGGSEQYF
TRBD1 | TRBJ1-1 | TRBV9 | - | TGTGCCAGCAGCACAGGGGTTAGGGCTGAAGCTTTCTTT | CASSTGVRAEAFF
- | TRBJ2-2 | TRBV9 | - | TGTGCCAGCAGCGTAGATAGTTTCACCGGGGAGCTGTTTTTT | CASSVDSFTGELFF
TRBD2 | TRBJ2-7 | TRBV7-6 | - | TGTGCCAGCAGCTTAGGTCCTAGCGGAGCCTACGAGCAGTACTTC | CASSLGPSGAYEQYF
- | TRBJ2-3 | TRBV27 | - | TGTGCCAGCAGTCCCAGACTGATCCTATCGGATACGCAGTATTTT | CASSPRLILSDTQYF
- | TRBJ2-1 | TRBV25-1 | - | TGTGCCAGCGAGGTAAGCTCCTACAATGAGCAGTTCTTC | CASEVSSYNEQFF
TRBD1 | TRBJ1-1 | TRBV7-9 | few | TGTGCCAGCAGCACCACAGGGGAAATGAACACTGAAGCTTTCTTT | CASSTTGEMNTEAFF
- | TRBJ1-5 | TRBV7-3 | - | TGTGCCAGCAGCCCCCGGGCTCTAAAGGGGCAGCCCCAGCATTTT | CASSPRALKGQPQHF
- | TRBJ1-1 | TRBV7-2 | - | TGTGCCAGCAGTTCCGACAGCATGAACACTGAAGCTTTCTTT | CASSSDSMNTEAFF
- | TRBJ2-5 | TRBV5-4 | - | TGTGCCAGCAGCTTGCGACAGGACCAAGAGACCCAGTACTTC | CASSLRQDQETQYF
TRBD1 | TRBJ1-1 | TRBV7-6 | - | TGTGCCAGCAGCTTCGGGACAGGGATGAACACTGAAGCTTTCTTT | CASSFGTGMNTEAFF
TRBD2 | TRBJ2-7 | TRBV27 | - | TGTGCCAGCAGTTCGGTTAGCGGGAGCTCCTACGAGCAGTACTTC | CASSSVSGSSYEQYF
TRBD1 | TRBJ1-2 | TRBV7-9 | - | TGTGCCAGCAGCTTAGGGACAGGGGGAAGCTATGGCTACACCTTC | CASSLGTGGSYGYTF
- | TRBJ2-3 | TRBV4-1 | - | TGCGCCAGCAGGCGGGCCGTCCCCGATACGCAGTATTTT | CASRRAVPDTQYF
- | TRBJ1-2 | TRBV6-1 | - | TGTGCCCTCATGCGGGGGGCGCGTGGCTACACCTTC | CALMRGARGYTF
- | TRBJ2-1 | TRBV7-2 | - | TGTGCCAGCAGCCCTCGGGGTAGCTCGTATGAGCAGTTCTTC | CASSPRGSSYEQFF
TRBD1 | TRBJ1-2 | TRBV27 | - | TGTGCCAGCAGTTTATCGACAGGGGGTTATGGCTACACCTTC | CASSLSTGGYGYTF
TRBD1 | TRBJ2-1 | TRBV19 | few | TGTGCCAGTAGCCAAAGTACGGGACAGGGGTATAATGAGCAGTTCTTC | CASSQSTGQGYNEQFF
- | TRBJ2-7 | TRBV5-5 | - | TGTGCCAGCAGCTTGCGTAGCGAGCAGTACTTC | CASSLRSEQYF
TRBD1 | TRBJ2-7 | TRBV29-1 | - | TGCAGCGTTGAAACTCCAACGGGACAGGGCTACGAGCAGTACTTC | CSVETPTGQGYEQYF
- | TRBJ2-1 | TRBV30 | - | TGTGCCTGGAGTGGGGACACGAGCTCCTACAATGAGCAGTTCTTC | CAWSGDTSSYNEQFF